Below, 22 T cell receptor beta chains from the same sample are listed, as sequenced in a study of Graves' ophthalmopathy and Graves' hyperthyroidism. RNA transcripts yielded amplified TCR beta CDR3 regions. The first-round RT-PCR employed HTBI primers together with the Qiagen OneStep RT-PCR kit. A multiplex PCR was then performed as the second round. TCRdb independently ran MiXCR on the multiplex PCR reads; one entry per CDR3 protein. The sample lists over a million distinct CDR3 sequences, around a third occurring once. The material sequenced was peripheral blood or thyroid tissue (not recorded which). Receptor source: an adult man with Graves' hyperthyroidism.

This clonotype was detected only a few times. One base away lies a much larger clone, so this may be a sequencing read error. The chain combines TRBV7-2 with TRBJ1-1; D is perhaps TRBD1 (6 bases). The CDR3 has 15 amino acids. The ends were cut back, 0 bases at V and 5 bases at J, with 13 bases in the middle. Germline values: CDR1 SGHTA, CDR2 FQGNSA. CDR3 nucleotide sequence: TGTGCCAGCAGCTTAGCGGGGACAAGGGTAACTGAAGCTTTCTTT. Protein sequence: CASSLAGTRVTEAFF.

The rearrangement joins TRBV2 to TRBJ1-5, with TRBD1 as a possible D gene (5 bases). The CDR3 extends over 12 amino acids. In germline, CDR1 is SNHLY, CDR2 FYNNEI. V was clipped by 10 bases and J by 8 bases, with 15 bases between them. DNA of the CDR3: TGTGCCAACGCGGGGGGGAAGGAGCCCCAGCATTTT. Its translation is CANAGGKEPQHF. Looking up the rest from reference TRBV2 and TRBJ1-5 gives the full variable domain: EPEVTQTPSHQVTQMGQEVILRCVPISNHLYFYWYRQILGQKVEFLVSFYNNEISEKSEIFDDQFSVERPDGSNFTLKIRSTKLEDSAMYFCANAGGKEPQHFGDGTRLSIL.

V is TRBV7-2 and J is TRBJ2-7; D not resolved. Between the trimmed V and J ends, which lost 5 bases and 6 bases, there was a span of 14 bases. CDR1 SGHTA and CDR2 FQGNSA come from the germline V gene. The CDR3 runs to 13 residues. This CDR3 reads CASSLGRSSEQYF. DNA of the CDR3: TGTGCCAGCAGCCTTGGACGGAGCTCCGAGCAGTACTTC.

The gene calls are TRBV29-1 and TRBJ1-3, with D hard to call. The CDR3 covers 17 residues. Germline CDR1 reads SQVTM; CDR2 reads ANQGSEA. V was clipped by 4 bases and J by 0 bases, with 19 bases between them. The CDR3 nucleotides are TGCAGCGTTGGAGGTGAGGTCAGTCGGAGCTCTGGAAACACCATATATTTT. It is translated as CSVGGEVSRSSGNTIYF.

This clonotype was observed at least ten times. This sequence joins TRBV19 and TRBJ1-5; the D is unclear. V was trimmed by 4 bases and J by 4 bases, leaving 5 bases between them. This CDR3 spans 12 amino acids. The V gene's germline CDR1 is LNHDA and CDR2 SQIVND (reference sequence). The CDR3 reads CASSKRNQPQHF. As DNA, the CDR3 is TGTGCCAGTAGTAAGAGGAATCAGCCCCAGCATTTT.

This clonotype was observed at least ten times. V and J are TRBV20-1 and TRBJ2-5; 7 bases map to TRBD1. Trimming at V came to 5 bases and at J to 1 base, leaving 7 bases not matched to a gene. Looked up from germline, CDR1 is DFQATT and CDR2 is SNEGSKA (reference sequence). The CDR3 has 14 amino acids. The CDR3 here is CSASGTAIQETQYF. CDR3 DNA sequence: TGCAGTGCTTCCGGGACAGCAATCCAAGAGACCCAGTACTTC.

This clonotype was picked up many times. The chain has TRBV20-1 and TRBJ1-5, with D perhaps matching TRBD1 (5 bases). V was pared by 6 bases and J by 4 bases, with 10 bases between. Looked up from germline, CDR1 is DFQATT and CDR2 is SNEGSKA (reference sequence). The CDR3 totals 12 residues. The CDR3 protein is CSARGGNQPQHF. CDR3 nucleotide sequence: TGCAGTGCACGGGGGGGGAATCAGCCCCAGCATTTT.

Many counts were recorded for this clonotype. The rearrangement joins TRBV15 to TRBJ2-7; 7 bases match TRBD2. The V gene's germline CDR1 is LNHNV and CDR2 YYDKDF (reference sequence). This CDR3 has 15 residues. V dropped 1 base and J dropped 2; count of bases not matched to a gene: 5. This CDR3 is CATSRGVAGTYEQYF. CDR3 sequence (DNA): TGTGCCACCAGCAGAGGGGTAGCGGGTACCTACGAGCAGTACTTC.

Here the CDR3 reads CASSQGPGLGNTIYF. As DNA, the CDR3 is TGTGCCAGCAGCCAAGGACCAGGATTGGGAAACACCATATATTTT. The V call is TRBV14, the J call TRBJ1-3; no clear D. CDR1 is SGHDN and CDR2 is FVKESK in the germline V gene. V dropped 1 base and J dropped 4 bases, with 11 bases sitting between them. There are 15 residues in the CDR3.

The rearrangement links TRBV12-3 or TRBV12-4 to TRBJ2-7; the D gene is possibly TRBD2 (6 bases). CDR3 length: 14 amino acids. V was shortened by 5 bases and J by 6 bases, with 17 bases between the two germline ends. The CDR3, as DNA: TGTGCCAGCAGTCCTCATAGCGGCCCCCTCGAGCAGTACTTC. Protein product: CASSPHSGPLEQYF.

This clonotype was seen repeatedly, ten times or more. J is TRBJ1-5 and V is TRBV2; D not resolved. The CDR3 contains 13 residues. The germline V gene encodes CDR1 SNHLY and CDR2 FYNNEI. V lost 8 bases, J lost 1 base, and 9 bases lay in between. CDR3 loop: CASVQSSNQPQHF. As DNA, the CDR3 is TGTGCCAGCGTGCAGAGCAGCAATCAGCCCCAGCATTTT.

The chain links TRBV5-1 to TRBJ1-1, with 11 nucleotides matching TRBD1. CDR1 SGHRS and CDR2 YFSETQ come from the germline V gene. The V and J ends lost 0 bases and 3 bases, in that order; junction bases with no gene match: 1. The CDR3 runs to 15 residues. The CDR3 is CASSLVGQGDTEAFF. The CDR3, as DNA: TGCGCCAGCAGCTTGGTGGGACAGGGGGACACTGAAGCTTTCTTT.

The chain uses TRBV12-3 or TRBV12-4 and TRBJ2-7; 7 bases agree with TRBD2. Trimming cost V 6 bases and J 1 base; bases outside gene matches: 9. CDR3 length equals 15 residues. The CDR3 DNA is TGTGCCAGCAGCCTAGACGCGGGAGCTTCCTACGAGCAGTACTTC. As protein: CASSLDAGASYEQYF.

This chain links TRBV15 with TRBJ2-5; D is perhaps TRBD2 (6 bases). V lost 0 bases, J lost 4 bases, and 24 bases lay in between. The CDR3 is made up of 19 amino acids. From germline, CDR1 is LNHNV and CDR2 YYDKDF (reference sequence). The CDR3 nucleotides are TGTGCCACCAGCAGAGACCAATTTGAGGAGGGGATTGAAGCAGAGACCCAGTACTTC. Translated: CATSRDQFEEGIEAETQYF.

This clonotype was seen repeatedly, ten times or more. J is TRBJ2-7 and V is TRBV2; 10 nucleotides align to TRBD2. The J segment lost 2 bases and the V segment lost 5 bases, leaving 12 bases of the junction unmatched. Germline CDR1 and CDR2: SNHLY and FYNNEI. The CDR3 loop spans 17 amino acids. The CDR3 DNA sequence: TGTGCCAGCAGTCAAACCCTGCCGGGACTAGCGACCTACGAGCAGTACTTC. Amino acid sequence: CASSQTLPGLATYEQYF. The whole variable domain, remainder taken from reference TRBV2 and TRBJ2-7, is EPEVTQTPSHQVTQMGQEVILRCVPISNHLYFYWYRQILGQKVEFLVSFYNNEISEKSEIFDDQFSVERPDGSNFTLKIRSTKLEDSAMYFCASSQTLPGLATYEQYFGPGTRLTVT.

In its sample, this clonotype was seen many times. The chain joins TRBV7-2 to TRBJ1-4; 9 bases fit TRBD1. The length of the CDR3 is 15 residues. CDR1 SGHTA and CDR2 FQGNSA come from the germline V gene. The V segment lost 5 bases and the J segment 8 bases; nucleotides outside the gene matches: 9. CDR3 sequence reads: CASSPRDRVGEKLFF. The CDR3 DNA reads TGTGCCAGCAGCCCCCGGGACAGGGTAGGAGAAAAACTGTTTTTT.

The chain combines TRBV20-1 with TRBJ1-2, with D perhaps TRBD1 (6 bases). Germline V gene sequence: CDR1 DFQATT, CDR2 SNEGSKA (reference sequence). The CDR3 covers 22 residues. The germline V and J ends were trimmed by 0 bases and 2 bases, with 34 bases remaining between them. The CDR3 coding sequence is TGCAGTGCTAGAGATCGGCGACATAGCAGTGAGCCGGACAGTCTTTTAAACTATGGCTACACCTTC. Residues: CSARDRRHSSEPDSLLNYGYTF.

Only a few counts were recorded for this clonotype. The rearrangement uses TRBV15 and TRBJ2-7, with D uncertain. The CDR3 covers 11 residues. Looked up from germline, CDR1 is LNHNV and CDR2 is YYDKDF (reference sequence). Trimming took off 1 base at V and 6 bases at J, with 4 bases between the two ends. The CDR3 sequence is CATSRGSEQYF. CDR3 bases: TGTGCCACCAGCAGAGGGAGCGAGCAGTACTTC.

This clonotype showed up many times. The rearrangement uses TRBV20-1 and TRBJ1-5; D perhaps matches TRBD1 (5 bases). V lost 1 base, J lost 2 bases, and 24 bases lay in between. CDR3 length: 19 residues. The germline V gene has CDR1 DFQATT and CDR2 SNEGSKA (reference sequence). The CDR3 loop is CSARVRWGGAENGNQPQHF. The CDR3 DNA reads as TGCAGTGCTAGAGTCCGATGGGGAGGGGCAGAAAACGGCAATCAGCCCCAGCATTTT.

The genes are TRBV10-3 and TRBJ1-2; D is uncertain. V lost 2 bases to trimming and J lost 6 bases, with 7 bases between them. Germline CDR1 reads ENHRY; CDR2 reads SYGVKD. There are 12 residues in the CDR3. CDR3 region: CAISERANGYTF. The CDR3 DNA reads as TGTGCCATCAGTGAGAGGGCAAATGGCTACACCTTC.

By share, this clonotype counts as medium-sized. The chain joins TRBV7-2 to TRBJ2-7; the D gene is possibly TRBD1 (5 bases). Trimming removed 11 bases from V and 2 bases from J, with 19 bases in between. Germline CDR1 is SGHTA and CDR2 is FQGNSA. The CDR3 runs 14 residues. This chain's CDR3 is CAEQLSRVAYEQYF. In DNA, the CDR3 is TGTGCCGAGCAGCTCAGCAGGGTAGCCTACGAGCAGTACTTC.

Ten or more counts support this clonotype. The chain uses TRBV7-2 and TRBJ2-2; no definite D call. V was shortened by 2 bases and J by 4 bases, with 8 bases between the two germline ends. CDR1 is SGHTA and CDR2 is FQGNSA in the germline V gene. CDR3 size: 14 residues. The CDR3, as DNA: TGTGCCAGCAGCTTACGCCCAATCACCGGGGAGCTGTTTTTT. Translation: CASSLRPITGELFF.